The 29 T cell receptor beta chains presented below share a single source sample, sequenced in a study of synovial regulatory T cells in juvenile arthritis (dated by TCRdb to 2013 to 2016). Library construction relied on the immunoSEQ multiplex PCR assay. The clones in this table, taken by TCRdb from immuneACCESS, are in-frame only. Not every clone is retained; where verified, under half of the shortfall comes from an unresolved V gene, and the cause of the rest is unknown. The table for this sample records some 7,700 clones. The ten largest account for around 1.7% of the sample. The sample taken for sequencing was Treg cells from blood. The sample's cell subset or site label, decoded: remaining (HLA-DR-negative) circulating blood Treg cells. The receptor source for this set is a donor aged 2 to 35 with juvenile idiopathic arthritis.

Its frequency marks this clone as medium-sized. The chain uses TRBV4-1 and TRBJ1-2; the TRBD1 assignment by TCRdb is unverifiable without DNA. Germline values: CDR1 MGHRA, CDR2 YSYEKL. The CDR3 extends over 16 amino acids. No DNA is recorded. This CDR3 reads CASSQDLGTGFYGYTF.

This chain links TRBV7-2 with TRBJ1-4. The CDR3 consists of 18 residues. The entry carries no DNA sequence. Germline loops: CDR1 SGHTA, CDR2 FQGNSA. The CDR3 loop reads CASSNNPRTARTSEKLFF.

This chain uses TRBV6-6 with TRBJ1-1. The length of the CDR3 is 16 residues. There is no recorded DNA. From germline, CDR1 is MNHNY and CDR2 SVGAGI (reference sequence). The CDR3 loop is CASSYNPGVASTEAFF.

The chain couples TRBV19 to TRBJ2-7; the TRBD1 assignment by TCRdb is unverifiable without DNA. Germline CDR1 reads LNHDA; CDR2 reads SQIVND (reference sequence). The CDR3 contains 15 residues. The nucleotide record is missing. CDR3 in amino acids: CASSSGTRSSYEQYF.

The CDR3 here is CASSYYYSQETQYF. The chain carries TRBV6-5 and TRBJ2-5. The germline gives CDR1 MNHEY, CDR2 SVGAGI. There are 14 residues in the CDR3. There is no recorded DNA.

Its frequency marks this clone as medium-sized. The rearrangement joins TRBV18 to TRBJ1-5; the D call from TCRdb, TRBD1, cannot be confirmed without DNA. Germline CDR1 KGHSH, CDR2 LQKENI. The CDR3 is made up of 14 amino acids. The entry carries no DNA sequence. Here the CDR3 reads CASSPVGADQPQHF.

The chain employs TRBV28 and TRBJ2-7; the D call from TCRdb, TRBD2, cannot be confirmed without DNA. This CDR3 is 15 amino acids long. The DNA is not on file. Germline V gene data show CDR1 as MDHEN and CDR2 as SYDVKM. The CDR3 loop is CASSWGLAGVYEQYF.

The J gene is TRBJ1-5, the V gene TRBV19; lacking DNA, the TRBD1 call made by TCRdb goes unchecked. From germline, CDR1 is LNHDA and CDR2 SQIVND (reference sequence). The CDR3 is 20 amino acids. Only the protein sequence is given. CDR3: CASKGTIGTGGLRSNQPQHF. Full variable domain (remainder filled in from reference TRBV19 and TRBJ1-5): DGGITQSPKYLFRKEGQNVTLSCEQNLNHDAMYWYRQDPGQGLRLIYYSQIVNDFQKGDIAEGYSVSREKKESFPLTVTSAQKNPTAFYLCASKGTIGTGGLRSNQPQHFGDGTRLSIL.

CDR3 amino acids: CASSQETAGYGYGYTF. The V and J genes are TRBV4-3 and TRBJ1-2; lacking DNA, the TRBD1 call made by TCRdb goes unchecked. Germline values: CDR1 LGHNA, CDR2 YSLEER. The CDR3 loop spans 16 amino acids. The DNA sequence is not available.

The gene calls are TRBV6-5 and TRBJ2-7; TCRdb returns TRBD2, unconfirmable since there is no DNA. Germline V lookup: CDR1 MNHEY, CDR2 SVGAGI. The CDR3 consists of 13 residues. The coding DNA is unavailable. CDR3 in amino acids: CASSYRRTYEQYF.

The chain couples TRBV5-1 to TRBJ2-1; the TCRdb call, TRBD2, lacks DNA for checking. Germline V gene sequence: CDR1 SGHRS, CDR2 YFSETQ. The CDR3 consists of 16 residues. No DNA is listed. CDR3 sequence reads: CASSLHGTSGINEQFF.

The CDR3 sequence: CASSSPGADYEQYF. The chain carries TRBV7-6 and TRBJ2-7. Germline CDR1 reads SGHVS; CDR2 reads FNYEAQ. The CDR3 loop spans 14 amino acids. DNA is not recorded here.

The CDR3 here is CAWVTTGSEQYF. V and J are TRBV30 and TRBJ2-7; with no DNA, the TCRdb D assignment of TRBD1 cannot be verified. The CDR3 has 12 residues. No coding sequence is recorded. Germline V lookup: CDR1 GTSNPN, CDR2 SVGIG (reference sequence).

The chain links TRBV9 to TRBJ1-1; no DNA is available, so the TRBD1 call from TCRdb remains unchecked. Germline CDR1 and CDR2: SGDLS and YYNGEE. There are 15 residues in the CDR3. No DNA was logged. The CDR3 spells CASSVGDRLNTEAFF.

CDR3 sequence reads: CASSLVADNTGELFF. This chain joins TRBV5-4 and TRBJ2-2; without DNA, the TCRdb call of TRBD2 cannot be checked. Germline V lookup: CDR1 SGHNT, CDR2 YYREEE (reference sequence). The CDR3 spans 15 residues. The nucleotide record is missing.

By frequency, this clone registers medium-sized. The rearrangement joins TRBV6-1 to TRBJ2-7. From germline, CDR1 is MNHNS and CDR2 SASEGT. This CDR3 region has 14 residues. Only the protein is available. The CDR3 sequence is CASRGRGSSYEQYF.

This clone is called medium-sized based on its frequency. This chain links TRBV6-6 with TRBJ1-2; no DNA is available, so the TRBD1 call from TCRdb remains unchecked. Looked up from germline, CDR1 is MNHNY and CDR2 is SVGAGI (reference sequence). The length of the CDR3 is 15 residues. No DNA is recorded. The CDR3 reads CASMDLDDRLYGYTF.

CDR3 loop: CGTLVPGQGARNQPQHF. This chain links TRBV5-3 with TRBJ1-5; TCRdb designates TRBD1, a call that cannot be tested without DNA. TRBV5-3 is assigned to the ORF class and has an uncertain function. This CDR3 comprises 17 residues. No DNA is recorded.

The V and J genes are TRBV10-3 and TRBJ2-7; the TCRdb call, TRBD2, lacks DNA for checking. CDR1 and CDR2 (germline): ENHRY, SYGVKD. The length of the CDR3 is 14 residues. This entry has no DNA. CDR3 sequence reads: CAIMPGTRINEQYF.

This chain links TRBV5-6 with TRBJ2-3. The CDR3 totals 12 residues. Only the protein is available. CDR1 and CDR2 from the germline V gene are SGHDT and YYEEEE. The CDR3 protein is CASSLVDDTQYF. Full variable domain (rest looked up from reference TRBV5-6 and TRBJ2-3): DAGVTQSPTHLIKTRGQQVTLRCSPKSGHDTVSWYQQALGQGPQFIFQYYEEEERQRGNFPDRFSGHQFPNYSSELNVNALLLGDSALYLCASSLVDDTQYFGPGTRLTVL.

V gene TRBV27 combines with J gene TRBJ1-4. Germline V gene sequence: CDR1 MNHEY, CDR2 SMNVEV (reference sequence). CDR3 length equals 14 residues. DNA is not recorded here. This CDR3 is CASRGRWGGEKLFF. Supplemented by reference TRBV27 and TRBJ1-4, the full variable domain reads EAQVTQNPRYLITVTGKKLTVTCSQNMNHEYMSWYRQDPGLGLRQIYYSMNVEVTDKGDVPEGYKVSRKEKRNFPLILESPSPNQTSLYFCASRGRWGGEKLFFGSGTQLSVL.

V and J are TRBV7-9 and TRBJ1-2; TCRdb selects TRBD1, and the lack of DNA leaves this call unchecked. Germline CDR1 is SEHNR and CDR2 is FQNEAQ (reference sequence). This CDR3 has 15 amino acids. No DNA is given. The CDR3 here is CASGDGQVANYGYTF. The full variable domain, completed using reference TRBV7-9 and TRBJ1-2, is DTGVSQNPRHKITKRGQNVTFRCDPISEHNRLYWYRQTLGQGPEFLTYFQNEAQLEKSRLLSDRFSAERPKGSFSTLEIQRTEQGDSAMYLCASGDGQVANYGYTFGSGTRLTVV.

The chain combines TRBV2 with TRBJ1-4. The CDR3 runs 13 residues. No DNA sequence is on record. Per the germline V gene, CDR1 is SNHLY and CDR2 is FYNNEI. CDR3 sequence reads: CASNRRTNEKLFF.

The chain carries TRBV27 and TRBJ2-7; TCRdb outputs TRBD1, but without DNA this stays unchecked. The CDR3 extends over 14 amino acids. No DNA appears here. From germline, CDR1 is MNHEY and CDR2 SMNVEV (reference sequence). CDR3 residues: CASSDRGLRYEQYF.

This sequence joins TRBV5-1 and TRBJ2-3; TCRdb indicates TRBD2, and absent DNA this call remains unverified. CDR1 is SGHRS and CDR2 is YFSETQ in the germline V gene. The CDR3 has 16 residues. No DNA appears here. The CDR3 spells CASSLTRDGHTDTQYF.

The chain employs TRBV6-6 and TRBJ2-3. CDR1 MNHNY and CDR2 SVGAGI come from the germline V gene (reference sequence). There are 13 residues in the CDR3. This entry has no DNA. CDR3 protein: CAMGDALTDTQYF.

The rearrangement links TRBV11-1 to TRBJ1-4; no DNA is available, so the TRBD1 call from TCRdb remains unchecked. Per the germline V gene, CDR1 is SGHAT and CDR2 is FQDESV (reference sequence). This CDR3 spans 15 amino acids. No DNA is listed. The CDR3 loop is CASSDFWDRGGKLFF.

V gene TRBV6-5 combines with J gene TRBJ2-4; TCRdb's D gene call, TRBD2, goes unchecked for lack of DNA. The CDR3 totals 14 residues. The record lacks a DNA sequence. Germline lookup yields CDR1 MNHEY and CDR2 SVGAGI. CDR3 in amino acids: CASSTRGAKNIQYF.

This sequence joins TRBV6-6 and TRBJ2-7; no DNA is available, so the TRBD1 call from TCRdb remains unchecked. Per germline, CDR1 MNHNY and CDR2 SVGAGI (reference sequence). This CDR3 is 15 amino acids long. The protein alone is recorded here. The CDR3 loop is CASRGQRSTSYEQYF.